This T cell receptor (beta chain) appears in the sequencing data of a study of blood T cell repertoires in COVID-19. Study as a whole: PBMCs, B-cell-depleted T cells, or T cells were the source of the cDNA or gDNA that made up the material.

This clone has a single count. Original analysis: Reference gene primer amplification gave estimated nucleated cell counts. Using immunoSEQ multiplex PCR, the repertoire was profiled, and TCRdb retains in-frame clones only, with some absent. V, J and clone size are those of that table, while D and trimming were read from the DNA. The sample carries over 200,000 clones, around nine tenths recorded once. The CDR3 is 14 residues long. Participants spanned ages about 18 to 90 years and resided in about 24 US areas. The recovered donors of Cohort 3 showed two negative PCRs, clearance, or symptom resolution.

This sequence originates from a man in his thirties or forties who had recovered from COVID-19. Sequenced: PBMCs or T cells enriched from blood (not recorded which). The chain carries TRBV21-1 and TRBJ2-7; TRBD1, the table's D call, lacks a check against the DNA. TRBV21-1 is annotated as a pseudogene. The CDR3 nucleotides are TGTGCCAGCGTCCGGGACAGGGAGGCCTACGAGCAGTACTTC. Protein sequence: CASVRDREAYEQYF.